These 7 T cell receptor beta chains originate from one sample sequenced in a study of T cells in localized non-small cell lung cancer. Clones were sequenced by immunoSEQ multiplex PCR, and TCRdb holds only the in-frame ones, with some missing. Counted here are tens of thousands of clones, just under 85% occurring once; the ten biggest clones make up 2.8%. The sample in question was peripheral blood, obtained before any cancer treatment. Receptors were obtained from a man between 40 and 70 years old with stage I lung adenocarcinoma.

This clone was detected only once. The chain is built from TRBV10-3 and TRBJ2-3; TRBD2 agrees at 9 bases. V gave up 3 bases and J gave up 0 bases; unmatched junction bases: 19. The CDR3 is made up of 21 amino acids. Germline values: CDR1 ENHRY, CDR2 SYGVKD. The CDR3 DNA sequence: TGTGCCATCAGTGACCCCCGGGGAGGGACTAGCAGAAAGACTAGCACAGATACGCAGTATTTT. It is translated as CAISDPRGGTSRKTSTDTQYF.

About this clone: The identical CDR3 is also encoded by other nucleotide sequences in the sample. The chain carries TRBV2 and TRBJ2-1, with a possible D match to TRBD2 (5 bases). This CDR3 comprises 13 residues. The V end was cut by 5 bases, the J end by 6 bases, with 11 bases between. Germline CDR1 is SNHLY and CDR2 is FYNNEI. CDR3 nucleotides: TGTGCCAGCAGTTCGACCACTAGCAATGAGCAGTTCTTC. This translates into CASSSTTSNEQFF.

The chain recombines TRBV28 with TRBJ2-2; TRBD2 matches 16 bases. This CDR3 has 18 amino acids. CDR1 MDHEN and CDR2 SYDVKM come from the germline V gene. Trimming at V came to 5 bases and at J to 1 base, leaving 4 bases not matched to a gene. The CDR3 DNA sequence: TGTGCCAGCAGTCGGGGACTAGCGGGAGGGGGGAACACCGGGGAGCTGTTTTTT. Its protein is CASSRGLAGGGNTGELFF.

This chain links TRBV19 with TRBJ1-3; TRBD1 is a possible D gene (5 bases). This CDR3 spans 18 amino acids. V was clipped by 7 bases and J by 0 bases, with 22 bases between them. The germline CDR1 and CDR2 sequences are LNHDA and SQIVND (reference sequence). Here the CDR3 DNA reads TGTGCCAGTACTCCATGGAGGGGAGGACTAAACTCTGGAAACACCATATATTTT. Protein product: CASTPWRGGLNSGNTIYF. The full variable domain, completed using reference TRBV19 and TRBJ1-3, is DGGITQSPKYLFRKEGQNVTLSCEQNLNHDAMYWYRQDPGQGLRLIYYSQIVNDFQKGDIAEGYSVSREKKESFPLTVTSAQKNPTAFYLCASTPWRGGLNSGNTIYFGEGSWLTVV.

V usage is TRBV11-3 and J usage is TRBJ2-4, with TRBD1 as a possible D gene (6 bases). The CDR3 contains 15 residues. The germline V and J ends were trimmed by 5 bases and 8 bases, with 19 bases remaining between them. CDR1 is SGHNT and CDR2 is YENEEA in the germline V gene. This CDR3 is CASSRNGQKRDIQYF. CDR3 coding DNA: TGTGCCAGCAGCCGCAACGGACAGAAAAGGGACATTCAGTACTTC.

The gene calls are TRBV9 and TRBJ2-7; 11 positions match TRBD1. This CDR3 has 15 residues. V shed 4 bases and J 2 bases; nucleotides not matched to a gene: 5. Germline V CDR1 and CDR2: SGDLS, YYNGEE. CDR3 region: CASSPGQGATYEQYF. The CDR3 DNA reads TGTGCCAGCAGCCCCGGACAGGGGGCCACCTACGAGCAGTACTTC.

This chain links TRBV6-1 with TRBJ2-7; TRBD1 agrees at 10 bases. Germline assignment: CDR1 MNHNS and CDR2 SASEGT. The V and J ends lost 7 bases and 2 bases, in that order; junction bases with no gene match: 5. This CDR3 contains 14 residues. CDR3 loop: CASTGQGGPYEQYF. In DNA form, the CDR3 reads TGTGCCAGCACCGGACAGGGGGGCCCCTACGAGCAGTACTTC.